Shown below are 18 T cell receptor beta chains from a single sample sequenced in a study of T cells in Graves' hyperthyroidism and ophthalmopathy. Amplification targeted TCR beta CDR3 regions from RNA transcripts. First-round RT-PCR with HTBI primers amplified the TCR CDR3 region. MiXCR was run by TCRdb on the multiplex PCR reads, yielding one entry per CDR3 protein. The table lists 150,000 to 200,000 distinct CDR3 sequences, about 18% of them singletons. The sequenced material came from blood. These receptors were obtained from a woman in her 50s with Graves' hyperthyroidism.

The chain joins TRBV4-3 to TRBJ1-2; 9 nucleotides agree with TRBD1. Losses at the gene ends were 0 bases for V and 1 base for J; bases not matched to a gene: 12. The CDR3 extends over 19 amino acids. CDR1 and CDR2 (germline): LGHNA, YSLEER. The CDR3 loop reads CASSQEGWTGVTYNYGYTF. The DNA of the CDR3 is TGCGCCAGCAGCCAAGAGGGGTGGACAGGGGTTACCTATAACTATGGCTACACCTTC.

This clonotype was seen at least ten times. This sequence joins TRBV11-2 and TRBJ2-2; D uncertain. Trimming left V 5 bases short and J 0 bases short, with 13 bases between. Germline V CDR1 and CDR2: SGHAT, FQNNGV. The CDR3 sequence is 16 residues long. The chain's CDR3 is CASSLFDPPNTGELFF. Here the CDR3 DNA reads TGTGCCAGCAGCCTATTCGACCCTCCGAACACCGGGGAGCTGTTTTTT.

This clonotype was seen ten or more times. The J gene is TRBJ2-3, the V gene TRBV7-9; no definite D call. Germline V gene lookup returns CDR1 SEHNR and CDR2 FQNEAQ (reference sequence). With 7 bases removed from V and 1 base from J, the gap between germline ends came to 12 bases. CDR3 length equals 14 residues. The chain's CDR3 is CASISKTGTDTQYF. CDR3 nucleotides: TGTGCCAGCATCTCTAAGACGGGCACAGATACGCAGTATTTT.

The chain recombines TRBV9 with TRBJ1-3; D call uncertain. CDR3 length equals 16 residues. CDR1 and CDR2 (germline): SGDLS, YYNGEE. V was shortened by 4 bases and J by 0 bases, with 14 bases between the two germline ends. The DNA of the CDR3 is TGTGCCAGCAGCCCCCGGACGGGATTCTCTGGAAACACCATATATTTT. This sequence encodes CASSPRTGFSGNTIYF. The variable domain in full, completed from reference TRBV9 and TRBJ1-3, reads DSGVTQTPKHLITATGQRVTLRCSPRSGDLSVYWYQQSLDQGLQFLIQYYNGEERAKGNILERFSAQQFPDLHSELNLSSLELGDSALYFCASSPRTGFSGNTIYFGEGSWLTVV.

As for this clonotype: Compared with germline, one end of the junction differs, possibly owing to a read error. The rearrangement uses TRBV11-1 and TRBJ2-3, with 9 bases identical to TRBD2. Per the germline V gene, CDR1 is SGHAT and CDR2 is FQDESV (reference sequence). CDR3 length equals 16 residues. The CDR3 DNA is TGCGCCAGCAGCTACGCTAGCGGGGTTGAAGTACTTACGCAGTATTTT. Amino acids: CASSYASGVEVLTQYF.

This clonotype was recorded many times. V gene TRBV7-3 combines with J gene TRBJ2-5; no clear D. This CDR3 is 13 amino acids long. Germline V gene sequence: CDR1 SGHTA, CDR2 FQGTGA. Trimming stripped 5 bases from V and 3 bases from J, with 10 bases between. The CDR3 nucleotides read TGTGCCAGCAGCGTAGGGCCGGAAGAGACCCAGTACTTC. Encoded protein: CASSVGPEETQYF.

The chain joins TRBV7-3 to TRBJ1-1; 7 nucleotides match TRBD1. Trimming at V came to 0 bases and at J to 6 bases, leaving 4 bases not matched to a gene. Germline V CDR1 and CDR2: SGHTA, FQGTGA. The CDR3 length is 14 residues. CDR3 bases: TGTGCCAGCAGCTTAACAGGGGGCAACGCTGAAGCTTTCTTT. Translating it yields CASSLTGGNAEAFF.

The V call is TRBV10-3, the J call TRBJ1-5, with D possibly being TRBD1 (6 bases). In germline, CDR1 is ENHRY, CDR2 SYGVKD. V was cut by 2 bases and J by 1 base, with 9 bases left in between. The CDR3 covers 15 residues. DNA for the CDR3: TGTGCCATCAGTGAGAGCGACAGGAGCAATCAGCCCCAGCATTTT. Amino acids: CAISESDRSNQPQHF.

Comments on this clonotype: The germline gene is not matched at one end of the junction; a read error may be the cause. V is TRBV14 and J is TRBJ2-7; 7 bases are shared with TRBD2. Germline CDR1 reads SGHDN; CDR2 reads FVKESK. The CDR3 consists of 16 residues. The CDR3 sequence: CAGSHPAGLSPGEQYF. The CDR3 DNA reads TGTGCCGGCAGCCACCCAGCGGGGCTGTCTCCGGGAGAGCAGTACTTC.

There are many counts of this clonotype. The J gene is TRBJ1-2, the V gene TRBV4-2; TRBD1 is a possible D gene (6 bases). The germline gives CDR1 LGHNA, CDR2 YNFKEQ. There are 16 residues in the CDR3. Trimming left V 0 bases short and J 8 bases short, with 19 bases between. The CDR3 loop reads CASSQEGDRPLRGYTF. The CDR3 DNA reads as TGTGCCAGCAGCCAAGAGGGTGACAGGCCACTTCGGGGCTACACCTTC.

This clonotype was observed at least ten times. The chain couples TRBV5-1 to TRBJ2-1; 8 nucleotides agree with TRBD2. The ends lost 3 bases at V and 6 bases at J; junction bases unmatched: 11. The CDR3 totals 16 residues. CDR1 is SGHRS and CDR2 is YFSETQ in the germline V gene. CDR3 region: CASSWKAGAVLNEQFF. The CDR3 DNA reads as TGCGCCAGCAGCTGGAAAGCGGGGGCCGTCCTCAATGAGCAGTTCTTC.

This clonotype was picked up many times. The rearrangement joins TRBV6-1 to TRBJ1-1; 7 bases are shared with TRBD1. Trimming at V came to 5 bases and at J to 4 bases, leaving 13 bases not matched to a gene. CDR3 length: 16 residues. Germline V gene lookup returns CDR1 MNHNS and CDR2 SASEGT. The CDR3 nucleotides read TGTGCCAGCAGTCTAGGGGGCCGCTTTCATGCCACTGAAGCTTTCTTT. Translated: CASSLGGRFHATEAFF.

At least ten counts were recorded for this clonotype. The chain's CDR3 is CSARKDRRRTEAFF. The CDR3 nucleotides read TGCAGTGCTAGAAAGGACAGGAGACGGACTGAAGCTTTCTTT. The chain joins TRBV20-1 to TRBJ1-1; 7 nucleotides match TRBD1. Trimming removed 2 bases from V and 5 bases from J; junction bases left unmatched: 8. Germline CDR1 DFQATT, CDR2 SNEGSKA (reference sequence). The CDR3 is made up of 14 amino acids.

This clonotype has at least ten counts. V usage is TRBV27 and J usage is TRBJ1-1, with unresolved D. CDR1 and CDR2 (germline): MNHEY, SMNVEV (reference sequence). The V end lost 5 bases, the J end lost 0 bases, and 10 bases lay between the germline ends. The CDR3 consists of 14 residues. The CDR3 coding sequence is TGTGCCAGCAGTCTTACGGTAATGAACACTGAAGCTTTCTTT. Its protein product is CASSLTVMNTEAFF.

The sample holds many counts of this clonotype. The chain couples TRBV9 to TRBJ2-5; 14 bases are shared with TRBD2. Germline assignment: CDR1 SGDLS and CDR2 YYNGEE. J gave up 0 bases and V 3 bases, and 1 base lay outside the gene matches. This CDR3 region has 16 residues. The CDR3 DNA reads TGTGCCAGCAGCGAGGGACTAGCGGGGGACCAAGAGACCCAGTACTTC. Amino acids: CASSEGLAGDQETQYF.

This clonotype was observed many times. The chain joins TRBV3-1 to TRBJ2-7, with no clear D. Trimming shortened V by 1 base and J by 2 bases, and 9 bases separated the two germline ends. Looked up from germline, CDR1 is LGHDT and CDR2 is YNNKEL (reference sequence). The CDR3 contains 14 residues. CDR3 DNA sequence: TGTGCCAGCAGCCAAGTCCTTGGTCCCTACGAGCAGTACTTC. Translation gives CASSQVLGPYEQYF.

This chain links TRBV5-6 with TRBJ2-7, with a tentative D call TRBD1 (6 bases). Germline V CDR1 and CDR2: SGHDT, YYEEEE. Trimming removed 3 bases from V and 2 bases from J, with 9 bases in between. The CDR3 runs to 13 residues. The CDR3, as DNA: TGTGCCAGCAGCTGGGACAATGCCTACGAGCAGTACTTC. Protein sequence: CASSWDNAYEQYF.

At least ten counts were recorded for this clonotype. This rearrangement joins TRBV28 to TRBJ2-7, with 8 bases that match TRBD1. The CDR3 loop spans 16 amino acids. The junction had 11 bases not matched to a gene; V was cut back by 5 bases and J by 2 bases. Germline V gene lookup returns CDR1 MDHEN and CDR2 SYDVKM. The CDR3 region has the DNA TGTGCCAGCAGTACTACCGGGACAGGTCTCACCTACGAGCAGTACTTC. This codes for CASSTTGTGLTYEQYF.